What follows describes a single T cell receptor (beta chain). Its antigen remains unidentified. Sequencing was performed with immunoSEQ multiplex PCR; in TCRdb, only in-frame clones are kept and a portion is missing. This sample has roughly 120,000 clones, with around 90% found just once. These data originate in a study of T cell responses to AZD1222 COVID-19 vaccine. Background on the study: Researchers grouped second doses given at about 4 or about 12 weeks into one pool.

Study-level findings and limits: The sample set comprised mostly white British donors with more females, and clonal diversity was possibly underestimated. The span of vaccine-associated CD4 TCRs extended across spike, with dominance at 160-218 and 743-854.

This CDR3 contains 18 residues. Per the germline V gene, CDR1 is KGHDR and CDR2 is SFDVKD. V was trimmed by 4 bases and J by 0 bases, leaving 19 bases between them. The gene calls are TRBV24-1 and TRBJ2-3; D remains ambiguous. Sequenced material: peripheral blood, taken on day 0 of AZD1222 vaccination. The clonotype was recovered from an adult in good health. CDR3 protein: CATSDDPYSAASTDTQYF. The DNA for the CDR3 is TGTGCCACCAGTGACGATCCCTACAGCGCAGCTAGCACAGATACGCAGTATTTT.